The clone carrying this T cell receptor beta chain was recorded a few times. The sample belongs to a study of blood T cell repertoires in COVID-19. Study at large: Italy, Spain and the United States were the sources of the convalescent and acute COVID-19 samples. T cells, B-cell-depleted T cells, or PBMCs provided the cDNA or gDNA that served as material.

CDR3 length equals 15 residues. V lost 3 bases, J lost 2 bases, and 6 bases stayed unmatched. Germline loops: CDR1 ENHRY, CDR2 SYGVKD. Per the original data handling: For nucleated cells, counts were estimated from reference gene primer amplification. Here immunoSEQ multiplex PCR was the method, and the copy in TCRdb shows in-frame clones only, minus some. V and J calls and clone size are those listed in that table; D and trimming were worked out from the DNA. This sample carries about 230,000 clones, 75% to 90% of them seen once, and the ten largest clones take about 2.5%. This rearrangement joins TRBV10-3 to TRBJ1-1; 7 nucleotides line up with TRBD1. Material: peripheral blood. The receptor's source is a woman in her 70s with active or convalescent COVID-19. In DNA form, the CDR3 reads TGTGCCATCAGTGAATTTCGGGACAGAAACACTGAAGCTTTCTTT. Translated, it gives CAISEFRDRNTEAFF.